This T cell receptor (beta chain) was captured in a study of Graves' ophthalmopathy and Graves' hyperthyroidism. A note on this clonotype: The antigen is unknown.

RNA transcripts yielded amplified TCR beta CDR3 regions. The first round was an RT-PCR with HTBI primers, and the second round was a multiplex PCR. MiXCR, run by TCRdb on the multiplex PCR reads, gives a single entry per CDR3 protein. The table includes roughly 400,000 distinct CDR3 sequences, approximately 17% detected once. The study, taken as a whole, reports: Using 13 signatures, a model distinguished ophthalmopathy from stable hyperthyroidism, reaching around 88% sensitivity and 81.08% specificity.

Patients were diagnosed from clinical symptoms, serum thyroxine, TRAb, thyroid ultrasound and orbital computed tomography. Germline CDR1 and CDR2: DFQATT and SNEGSKA (reference sequence). The CDR3 is made up of 16 amino acids. With V trimmed by 0 bases and J by 6 bases, 7 bases remained unmatched. The origin of this receptor is an adult woman with stable Graves' hyperthyroidism. This chain links TRBV20-1 with TRBJ2-2, with 10 bases that match TRBD2. Input material: peripheral blood. The CDR3 region is CSARDGGLAGAGELFF. The CDR3 bases are TGCAGTGCTAGAGATGGGGGGCTAGCGGGAGCCGGGGAGCTGTTTTTT.